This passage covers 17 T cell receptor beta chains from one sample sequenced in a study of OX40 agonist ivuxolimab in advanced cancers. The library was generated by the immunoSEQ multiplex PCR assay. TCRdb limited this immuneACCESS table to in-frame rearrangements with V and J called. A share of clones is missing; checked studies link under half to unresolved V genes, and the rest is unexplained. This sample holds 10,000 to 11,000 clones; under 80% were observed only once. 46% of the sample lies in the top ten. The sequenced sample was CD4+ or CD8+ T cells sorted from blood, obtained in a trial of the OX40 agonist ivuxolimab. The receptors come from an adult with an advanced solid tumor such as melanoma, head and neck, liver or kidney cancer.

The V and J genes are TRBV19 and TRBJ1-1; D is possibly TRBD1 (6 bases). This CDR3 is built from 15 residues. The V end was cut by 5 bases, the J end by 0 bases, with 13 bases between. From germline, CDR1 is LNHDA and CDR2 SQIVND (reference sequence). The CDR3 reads CASSSTGYMNTEAFF. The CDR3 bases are TGTGCCAGTAGTTCTACAGGGTATATGAACACTGAAGCTTTCTTT.

The CDR3 coding sequence is TGTGCCAGTAGCTCCGGGACAGGGGCCTACGAGCAGTACTTC. This sequence encodes CASSSGTGAYEQYF. V is TRBV19 and J is TRBJ2-7; 10 positions agree with TRBD1. CDR1 and CDR2 (germline): LNHDA, SQIVND (reference sequence). This CDR3 has 14 residues. The J segment lost 2 bases and the V segment lost 6 bases, leaving 4 bases of the junction unmatched.

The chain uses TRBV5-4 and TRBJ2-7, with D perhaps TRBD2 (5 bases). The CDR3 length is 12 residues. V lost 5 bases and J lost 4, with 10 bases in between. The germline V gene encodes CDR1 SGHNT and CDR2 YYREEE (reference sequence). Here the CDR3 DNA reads TGTGCCAGCAGAGGACTTACGTACGAGCAGTACTTC. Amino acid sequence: CASRGLTYEQYF.

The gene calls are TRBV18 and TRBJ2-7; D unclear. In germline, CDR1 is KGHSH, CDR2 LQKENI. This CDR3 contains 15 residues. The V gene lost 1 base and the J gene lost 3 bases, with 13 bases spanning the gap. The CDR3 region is CASSPRIQNRYEQYF. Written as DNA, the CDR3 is TGTGCCAGCTCACCACGGATCCAGAACCGCTACGAGCAGTACTTC.

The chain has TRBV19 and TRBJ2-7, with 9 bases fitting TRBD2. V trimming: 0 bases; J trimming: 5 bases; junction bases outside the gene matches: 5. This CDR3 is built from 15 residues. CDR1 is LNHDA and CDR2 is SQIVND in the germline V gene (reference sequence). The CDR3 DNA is TGTGCCAGTAGTATAGATGGGAGCGGGAGGAACGAGCAGTACTTC. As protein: CASSIDGSGRNEQYF.

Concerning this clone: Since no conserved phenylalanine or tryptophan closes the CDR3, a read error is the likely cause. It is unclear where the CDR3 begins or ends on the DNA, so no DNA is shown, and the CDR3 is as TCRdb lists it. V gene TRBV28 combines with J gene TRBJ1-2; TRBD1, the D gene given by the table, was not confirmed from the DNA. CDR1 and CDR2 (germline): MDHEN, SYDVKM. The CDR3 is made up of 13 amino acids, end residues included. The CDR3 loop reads CASSLLGQGILGL.

The CDR3 DNA is TGCGCCAGCACCCCGACCGGGGGATCCTACGAGCAGTACTTC. This gives the protein CASTPTGGSYEQYF. The rearrangement joins TRBV4-1 to TRBJ2-7, with a possible D match to TRBD2 (6 bases). Trimming pared 7 bases from V and 1 base from J, leaving 14 bases between. Per the germline V gene, CDR1 is MGHRA and CDR2 is YSYEKL. The CDR3 covers 14 residues.

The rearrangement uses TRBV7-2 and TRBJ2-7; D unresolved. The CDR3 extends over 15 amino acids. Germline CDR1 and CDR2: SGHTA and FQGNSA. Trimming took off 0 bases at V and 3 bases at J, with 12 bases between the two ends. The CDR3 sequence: CASSLASWGGYEQYF. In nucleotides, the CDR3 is TGTGCCAGCAGCTTAGCTTCCTGGGGTGGCTACGAGCAGTACTTC.

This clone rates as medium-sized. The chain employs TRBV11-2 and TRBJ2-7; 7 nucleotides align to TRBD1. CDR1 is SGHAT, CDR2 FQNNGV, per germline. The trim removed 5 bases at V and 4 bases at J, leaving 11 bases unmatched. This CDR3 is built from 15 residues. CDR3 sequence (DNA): TGTGCCAGCAGCCCACTAGGGGGCAGGGGTTACGAGCAGTACTTC. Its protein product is CASSPLGGRGYEQYF.

As DNA, the CDR3 is TGTGCCAGCAGTGAGGGGGTCGCGGATACGCAGTATTTT. It is translated as CASSEGVADTQYF. The rearrangement joins TRBV7-3 to TRBJ2-3; possible D gene TRBD1, 6 bases. The CDR3 spans 13 residues. With 6 bases removed from V and 6 bases from J, the gap between germline ends came to 13 bases. Germline V CDR1 and CDR2: SGHTA, FQGTGA.

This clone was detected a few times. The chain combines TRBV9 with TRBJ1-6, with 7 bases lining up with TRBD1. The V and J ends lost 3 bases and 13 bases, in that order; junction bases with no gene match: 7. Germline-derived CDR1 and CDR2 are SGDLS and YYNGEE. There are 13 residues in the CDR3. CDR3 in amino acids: CASSGDRSSPLHF. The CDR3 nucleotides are TGTGCCAGCAGCGGGGACAGAAGTAGCCCCCTCCACTTT. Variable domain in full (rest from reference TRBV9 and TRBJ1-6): DSGVTQTPKHLITATGQRVTLRCSPRSGDLSVYWYQQSLDQGLQFLIQYYNGEERAKGNILERFSAQQFPDLHSELNLSSLELGDSALYFCASSGDRSSPLHFGNGTRLTVT.

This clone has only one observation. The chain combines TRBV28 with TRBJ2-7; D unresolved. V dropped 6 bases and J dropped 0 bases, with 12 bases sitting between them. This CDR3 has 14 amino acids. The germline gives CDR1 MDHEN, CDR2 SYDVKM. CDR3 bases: TGTGCCAGCAGCCCTCTGAGTTTCTCCTACGAGCAGTACTTC. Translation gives CASSPLSFSYEQYF.

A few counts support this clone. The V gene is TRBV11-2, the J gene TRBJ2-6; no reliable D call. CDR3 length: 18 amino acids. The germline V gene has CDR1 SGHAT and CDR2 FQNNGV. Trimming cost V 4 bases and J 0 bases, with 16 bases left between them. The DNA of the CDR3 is TGTGCCAGCAGCTCTTCTGGCGGCAGCCGCTCTGGGGCCAACGTCCTGACTTTC. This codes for CASSSSGGSRSGANVLTF.

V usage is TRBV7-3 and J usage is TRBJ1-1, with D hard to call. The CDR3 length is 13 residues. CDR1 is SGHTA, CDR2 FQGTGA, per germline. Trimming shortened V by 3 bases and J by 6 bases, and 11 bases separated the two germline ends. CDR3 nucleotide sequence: TGTGCCAGCAGCTTCGGGGTAAAGGCTGAAGCTTTCTTT. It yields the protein CASSFGVKAEAFF.

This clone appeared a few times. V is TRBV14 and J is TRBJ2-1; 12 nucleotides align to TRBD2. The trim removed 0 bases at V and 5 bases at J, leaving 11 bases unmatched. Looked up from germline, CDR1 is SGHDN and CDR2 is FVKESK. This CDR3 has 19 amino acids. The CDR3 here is CASSQDRPSTSGGNNEQFF. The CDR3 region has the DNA TGTGCCAGCAGCCAAGACAGGCCCTCGACTAGCGGGGGAAACAATGAGCAGTTCTTC.

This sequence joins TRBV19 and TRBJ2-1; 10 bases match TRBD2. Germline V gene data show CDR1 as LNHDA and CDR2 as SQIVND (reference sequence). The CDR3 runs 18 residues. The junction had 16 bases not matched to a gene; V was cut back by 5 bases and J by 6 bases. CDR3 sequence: CASSAYFRSSGSVNEQFF. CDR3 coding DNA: TGTGCCAGTAGTGCCTATTTTCGGTCTAGCGGGAGTGTCAATGAGCAGTTCTTC.

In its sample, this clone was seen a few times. The CDR3 loop is CASSTGGNQPQHF. CDR3 DNA sequence: TGTGCCAGCAGTACAGGTGGCAATCAGCCCCAGCATTTT. The gene calls are TRBV6-5 and TRBJ1-5; D is perhaps TRBD1 (5 bases). The CDR3 sequence is 13 residues long. In germline, CDR1 is MNHEY, CDR2 SVGAGI. V lost 5 bases and J lost 2, with 7 bases in between.